The TCR beta chain described here comes from a study of T cells in Graves' hyperthyroidism and ophthalmopathy. General study points: Also found in blood were most expanded thyroid clonotypes above 0.001.

This CDR3 region has 14 residues. Trimming shortened V by 4 bases and J by 0 bases, and 10 bases separated the two germline ends. CDR1 and CDR2 from the germline V gene are SGHDN and FVKESK. TCR beta CDR3 regions were amplified from RNA transcripts. The study used the HTBI primer set for a first-round RT-PCR of the TCR CDR3. TCRdb re-called the multiplex PCR reads through MiXCR, storing one row per CDR3 protein. This table holds around 300,000 distinct CDR3 sequences, roughly a fifth found once. This clonotype turned up a few times. Antigen unknown. The chain links TRBV14 to TRBJ2-7; D unclear. Sequenced: blood. The TCR comes from a man over 45 with Graves' ophthalmopathy. CDR3 bases: TGTGCCAGCAGCCCAGACGGATTCTCCTACGAGCAGTACTTC. Amino acid sequence: CASSPDGFSYEQYF.